This entry lists 14 T cell receptor beta chains sequenced from one sample in a study of blood T cells in healthy people across ages. The second PCR ran about 7 to 12 cycles with a sample-barcoded 5' primer and J-beta primers. TCRdb reprocessed the 5' RACE reads via MiXCR and lists one record per CDR3 protein. The repertoire holds 630,000 or so distinct CDR3 sequences, with approximately 30% as singletons. The sequenced sample was blood. These receptors came from a woman over 75 in good health.

V usage is TRBV20-1 and J usage is TRBJ2-1; TRBD2 agrees at 11 bases. The CDR3 loop spans 14 amino acids. V gave up 3 bases and J gave up 6 bases; unmatched junction bases: 4. CDR1 is DFQATT and CDR2 is SNEGSKA in the germline V gene (reference sequence). For the CDR3, the DNA is TGCAGTGCTAGGCAACTAGCGGGGGTCAATGAGCAGTTCTTC. This sequence encodes CSARQLAGVNEQFF.

This clonotype was observed at least ten times. The chain recombines TRBV7-2 with TRBJ2-7, with 9 bases matching TRBD1. With 4 bases clipped from V and 6 bases from J, the junction kept 4 bases outside the gene matches. The CDR3 has 13 amino acids. Per the germline V gene, CDR1 is SGHTA and CDR2 is FQGNSA. The chain's CDR3 is CASSWDRASEQYF. The CDR3 nucleotides read TGTGCCAGCAGCTGGGACAGGGCATCCGAGCAGTACTTC.

The V and J genes are TRBV18 and TRBJ1-2, with D tentatively TRBD1 (6 bases). Deletions cut 3 bases from V and 3 bases from J, with 14 bases between. There are 15 residues in the CDR3. Germline CDR1 KGHSH, CDR2 LQKENI. In DNA, the CDR3 is TGTGCCAGCTCACCTTTTACAGGGAGAGACTATGGCTACACCTTC. Amino acid sequence: CASSPFTGRDYGYTF.

The chain carries TRBV20-1 and TRBJ2-1, with 10 bases fitting TRBD2. CDR3 length: 17 amino acids. Germline values: CDR1 DFQATT, CDR2 SNEGSKA (reference sequence). V lost 0 bases to trimming and J lost 13 bases; unmatched junction nucleotides: 18. CDR3 in amino acids: CSARDLQRGGMGETQFF. The CDR3, as DNA: TGCAGTGCTAGAGATCTCCAGCGGGGGGGCATGGGAGAGACCCAGTTCTTC.

Note on this clonotype: One end of the junction fails to match germline, which may point to a read error. This chain uses TRBV27 with TRBJ1-1; D not resolved. The CDR3 is 15 residues long. Germline V gene lookup returns CDR1 MNHEY and CDR2 SMNVEV (reference sequence). DNA of the CDR3: TGTGCCGGCAGTTTTACCTGGAGAGGGTCATCTGAAGCTTTCTTT. This gives the protein CAGSFTWRGSSEAFF.

The chain couples TRBV7-9 to TRBJ2-2, with 11 bases identical to TRBD1. This CDR3 spans 16 amino acids. Per the germline V gene, CDR1 is SEHNR and CDR2 is FQNEAQ (reference sequence). V dropped 5 bases and J dropped 0; count of bases not matched to a gene: 2. CDR3 sequence (DNA): TGTGCCAGCAGCAGGGACAGGGGGTCGAACACCGGGGAGCTGTTTTTT. Translated, it gives CASSRDRGSNTGELFF. Full variable domain (missing parts from reference TRBV7-9 and TRBJ2-2): DTGVSQNPRHKITKRGQNVTFRCDPISEHNRLYWYRQTLGQGPEFLTYFQNEAQLEKSRLLSDRFSAERPKGSFSTLEIQRTEQGDSAMYLCASSRDRGSNTGELFFGEGSRLTVL.

This clonotype was seen repeatedly, ten times or more. The chain joins TRBV10-2 to TRBJ2-7; no clear D. CDR1 is WSHSY, CDR2 SAAADI, per germline. The V and J ends lost 6 bases and 5 bases respectively, with 11 bases between them. The CDR3 contains 12 residues. The CDR3 nucleotides read TGCGCCAGCAGGGGTCAGCGCCACGAGCAGTACTTC. Amino acids: CASRGQRHEQYF.

A note on this clonotype: With a much larger clone just one base away, this may be a read error. This chain connects TRBV6-5 to TRBJ1-2; D unresolved. The germline V gene encodes CDR1 MNHEY and CDR2 SVGAGI. CDR3 length: 16 residues. The ends were cut back, 6 bases at V and 5 bases at J, with 22 bases in the middle. The CDR3 loop reads CASSPTEALTYYGYTF. The CDR3 DNA sequence: TGTGCCAGCAGCCCAACCGAGGCCCTAACTTATTATGGCTACACCTTC.

The chain combines TRBV20-1 with TRBJ2-7; D perhaps matches TRBD1 (5 bases). Germline CDR1 DFQATT, CDR2 SNEGSKA (reference sequence). V lost 6 bases, J lost 1 base, and 10 bases lay in between. This CDR3 contains 12 residues. CDR3: CSAQSGSYEQYF. The CDR3 DNA is TGCAGTGCCCAGTCAGGGTCCTACGAGCAGTACTTC.

The CDR3 bases are TGCGCCAGCAGCTTGGCACACCCTTACAATGAGCAGTTCTTC. It specifies CASSLAHPYNEQFF. This chain uses TRBV5-1 with TRBJ2-1; D not certain. Trimming shortened V by 0 bases and J by 4 bases, and 8 bases separated the two germline ends. CDR3 length: 14 amino acids. In germline, CDR1 is SGHRS, CDR2 YFSETQ.

The gene calls are TRBV11-1 and TRBJ2-5; no reliable D call. CDR1 is SGHAT, CDR2 FQDESV, per germline (reference sequence). The CDR3 is 13 residues long. V was clipped by 2 bases and J by 4 bases, with 8 bases between them. The CDR3 nucleotides read TGTGCCAGCAGCTTAAAGGTGCCAGAGACCCAGTACTTC. Translation gives CASSLKVPETQYF.

This clonotype appeared many times. V is TRBV20-1 and J is TRBJ2-2, with a tentative D call TRBD1 (5 bases). CDR3 length: 13 amino acids. Germline V gene sequence: CDR1 DFQATT, CDR2 SNEGSKA (reference sequence). Trimming left V 6 bases short and J 1 base short, with 9 bases between. CDR3 sequence: CSAYGQNTGELFF. CDR3 coding DNA: TGCAGTGCCTATGGACAGAACACCGGGGAGCTGTTTTTT.

This chain's CDR3 is CASSRDRGQGYGYTF. The DNA for the CDR3 is TGTGCCAGCAGCCGGGACAGGGGGCAAGGCTATGGCTACACCTTC. The chain couples TRBV2 to TRBJ1-2; 12 bases are a match to TRBD1. This CDR3 has 15 amino acids. The germline CDR1 and CDR2 sequences are SNHLY and FYNNEI. J was trimmed by 4 bases and V by 6 bases; bases with no gene match: 6. Supplemented by reference TRBV2 and TRBJ1-2, the full variable domain reads EPEVTQTPSHQVTQMGQEVILRCVPISNHLYFYWYRQILGQKVEFLVSFYNNEISEKSEIFDDQFSVERPDGSNFTLKIRSTKLEDSAMYFCASSRDRGQGYGYTFGSGTRLTVV.

Ten or more counts support this clonotype. V and J are TRBV5-1 and TRBJ2-5, with 7 positions matching TRBD1. Germline assignment: CDR1 SGHRS and CDR2 YFSETQ. The trim removed 4 bases at V and 4 bases at J, leaving 7 bases unmatched. The CDR3 runs 14 residues. CDR3 loop: CASSPTGVGETQYF. The CDR3 DNA reads as TGCGCCAGCAGCCCCACAGGGGTGGGAGAGACCCAGTACTTC.